The 17 T cell receptor beta chains below come from one sample, sequenced in a study of vaccination and CD4 T cells after COVID-19. As for treatment: roughly 10-day PBMC culture with coronavirus spike peptide pools or control peptides (ViraFEST assay). These receptors' antigens are unknown. CD4+ T cells that had been cultured provided DNA sequenced with the Oncomine TCR Beta short-read assay. TCRdb reanalysed the PCR reads using MiXCR and keeps one entry per CDR3 protein. The top ten clones hold roughly 12% of a sample with about 21,000 distinct CDR3 sequences, over 45% of them seen once. Sequencing input: cultured CD4+ T cells from blood. These receptors were obtained from a human donor with COVID-19.

In regard to this clonotype: Its ends do not fully match the called genes, so a read error is possible. The rearrangement links TRBV19 to TRBJ1-5; unclear D gene. Germline CDR1 and CDR2: LNHDA and SQIVND (reference sequence). This CDR3 contains 14 residues. The CDR3 is CASSITLGNQLQHF. For the CDR3, the DNA is TGTGCCAGTAGTATCACACTGGGCAATCAGCTCCAGCATTTT.

The chain is built from TRBV2 and TRBJ2-3; 10 bases are shared with TRBD1. Germline CDR1 reads SNHLY; CDR2 reads FYNNEI. J was trimmed by 6 bases and V by 6 bases; bases with no gene match: 0. This CDR3 comprises 12 residues. The CDR3 DNA sequence: TGTGCCAGCAGGGACAGGGGGGATACGCAGTATTTT. The encoded protein is CASRDRGDTQYF.

V is TRBV5-1 and J is TRBJ2-2; D is possibly TRBD2 (5 bases). Germline V CDR1 and CDR2: SGHRS, YFSETQ. Trimming stripped 0 bases from V and 9 bases from J, with 18 bases between. The CDR3 is 16 amino acids. For the CDR3, the DNA is TGCGCCAGCAGCTTGGGCCTTGTCGGGGTAATCCGGGAGCTGTTTTTT. Its translation is CASSLGLVGVIRELFF. Filled out from reference TRBV5-1 and TRBJ2-2, the complete variable domain reads KAGVTQTPRYLIKTRGQQVTLSCSPISGHRSVSWYQQTPGQGLQFLFEYFSETQRNKGNFPGRFSGRQFSNSRSEMNVSTLELGDSALYLCASSLGLVGVIRELFFGEGSRLTVL.

This clonotype is a singleton in its sample. This sequence joins TRBV14 and TRBJ2-7, with 7 bases aligning to TRBD2. V lost 4 bases and J lost 9; bases outside the gene matches: 6. The CDR3 has 12 residues. Germline lookup yields CDR1 SGHDN and CDR2 FVKESK. CDR3 sequence: CASSRGGVWQYF. DNA of the CDR3: TGTGCCAGCAGCCGGGGGGGGGTCTGGCAGTACTTC. Based on the CDR3 plus reference TRBV14 and TRBJ2-7, the full variable domain is EAGVTQFPSHSVIEKGQTVTLRCDPISGHDNLYWYRRVMGKEIKFLLHFVKESKQDESGMPNNRFLAERTGGTYSTLKVQPAELEDSGVYFCASSRGGVWQYFGPGTRLTVT.

This chain uses TRBV11-3 with TRBJ2-2; 10 bases fit TRBD1. Germline V gives CDR1 SGHNT, CDR2 YENEEA. Trimming took 4 bases from V and 5 from J; bases not matched to a gene: 4. The CDR3 covers 15 residues. The CDR3 loop is CASSSDRGRTGELFF. In DNA form, the CDR3 reads TGTGCCAGCAGCTCTGACAGGGGGCGGACCGGGGAGCTGTTTTTT.

The sample holds a few counts of this clonotype. The rearrangement joins TRBV11-3 to TRBJ2-4; D is undetermined. Germline CDR1 SGHNT, CDR2 YENEEA. This CDR3 comprises 11 residues. V lost 3 bases and J 8 bases, leaving 5 bases between the germline ends. Here the CDR3 reads CASSFGDIQYF. The DNA for the CDR3 is TGTGCCAGCAGCTTCGGAGACATTCAGTACTTC.

V and J are TRBV6-2 or TRBV6-3 and TRBJ2-7; D is unclear. The germline V gene has CDR1 MNHEY and CDR2 SVGEGT. Trimming left V 5 bases short and J 5 bases short, with 19 bases between. The CDR3 is 15 amino acids. The CDR3, as DNA: TGTGCCAGCAGTCGGCCGCCCCACTCCCTCCACGAGCAGTACTTC. It is translated as CASSRPPHSLHEQYF.

The chain combines TRBV6-1 with TRBJ1-1; D unresolved. The germline gives CDR1 MNHNS, CDR2 SASEGT. The CDR3 loop spans 11 amino acids. Deletions cut 1 base from V and 10 bases from J, with 7 bases between. CDR3 loop: CASSEEDRAFF. The CDR3, as DNA: TGTGCCAGCAGTGAAGAGGACCGAGCTTTCTTT.

The chain has TRBV19 and TRBJ2-5; D could derive from TRBD1 or TRBD2 (5 bases each). The CDR3 sequence is 13 residues long. CDR1 and CDR2 from the germline V gene are LNHDA and SQIVND (reference sequence). V was shortened by 6 bases and J by 5 bases, with 13 bases between the two germline ends. The CDR3 region is CASSNAGTETQYF. Here the CDR3 DNA reads TGTGCCAGTAGCAATGCAGGGACGGAGACCCAGTACTTC.

The rearrangement joins TRBV25-1 to TRBJ1-4; D call uncertain. The V end was cut by 7 bases, the J end by 5 bases, with 11 bases between. Germline values: CDR1 MGHDK, CDR2 SYGVNS. The CDR3 contains 13 residues. The CDR3 DNA reads TGTGCCAGCATGATACCGGAAAATGAAAAACTGTTTTTT. Translation gives CASMIPENEKLFF.

This clonotype turned up a few times. The rearrangement links TRBV10-3 to TRBJ1-1; TRBD1 is a possible D gene (6 bases). The CDR3 runs 13 residues. The germline gives CDR1 ENHRY, CDR2 SYGVKD. The V end was cut by 5 bases, the J end by 5 bases, with 12 bases between. CDR3 DNA: TGTGCCATCAGTCTCCAGGGGTGGACTGAAGCTTTCTTT. Translation: CAISLQGWTEAFF.

The V call is TRBV28, the J call TRBJ1-3; D remains unclear. CDR3 length equals 17 residues. Trimming took off 3 bases at V and 4 bases at J, with 19 bases between the two ends. The germline CDR1 and CDR2 sequences are MDHEN and SYDVKM. This CDR3 is CASSFVFSPMGGNTIYF. In nucleotides, the CDR3 is TGTGCCAGCAGTTTTGTCTTCTCCCCCATGGGCGGAAACACCATATATTTT.

The V gene is TRBV20-1, the J gene TRBJ1-5; the match to TRBD1 covers 7 bases. The CDR3 contains 14 residues. V was pared by 5 bases and J by 3 bases, with 7 bases of the junction left unmatched. Germline-derived CDR1 and CDR2 are DFQATT and SNEGSKA (reference sequence). CDR3 region: CSAPGQVLNQPQHF. DNA for the CDR3: TGCAGTGCTCCCGGACAGGTCCTCAATCAGCCCCAGCATTTT.

This clonotype was seen a handful of times. The chain employs TRBV15 and TRBJ2-7; 9 nucleotides align to TRBD1. The CDR3 consists of 15 residues. The germline V gene encodes CDR1 LNHNV and CDR2 YYDKDF (reference sequence). The V gene end was trimmed by 5 bases and the J gene end by 5 bases; junction bases not matched to a gene: 10. CDR3 residues: CATSVPQGALDEQYF. The CDR3, as DNA: TGTGCCACCAGCGTTCCACAGGGGGCCCTCGACGAGCAGTACTTC.

This clonotype was counted a single time. The gene calls are TRBV7-3 and TRBJ2-2; D may be TRBD1 or TRBD2 (6 bases each). CDR1 is SGHTA and CDR2 is FQGTGA in the germline V gene. The V gene lost 1 base and the J gene lost 4 bases, with 13 bases spanning the gap. The CDR3 loop spans 16 amino acids. CDR3 protein: CASSLMGGAVTGELFF. In DNA form, the CDR3 reads TGTGCCAGCAGCTTAATGGGGGGCGCGGTCACCGGGGAGCTGTTTTTT.

This clonotype has a handful of counts. J is TRBJ1-2 and V is TRBV30; 9 bases agree with TRBD1. The CDR3 spans 14 residues. Germline V gene data show CDR1 as GTSNPN and CDR2 as SVGIG (reference sequence). V shed 2 bases, J shed 4 bases, and the junction held 5 bases outside the gene matches. In nucleotides, the CDR3 is TGTGCCTGGAGTCCAACAGGGGGCCGCTATGGCTACACCTTC. It codes for CAWSPTGGRYGYTF.

The J gene is TRBJ2-5, the V gene TRBV6-1; D possibly corresponds to TRBD2 (8 bases). Germline V gene sequence: CDR1 MNHNS, CDR2 SASEGT. V lost 4 bases to trimming and J lost 10 bases, with 16 bases between them. The CDR3 has 13 amino acids. CDR3 residues: CASSVGQAGGQYF. The CDR3, as DNA: TGTGCCAGCAGTGTCGGACAGGCGGGGGGCCAGTACTTC.